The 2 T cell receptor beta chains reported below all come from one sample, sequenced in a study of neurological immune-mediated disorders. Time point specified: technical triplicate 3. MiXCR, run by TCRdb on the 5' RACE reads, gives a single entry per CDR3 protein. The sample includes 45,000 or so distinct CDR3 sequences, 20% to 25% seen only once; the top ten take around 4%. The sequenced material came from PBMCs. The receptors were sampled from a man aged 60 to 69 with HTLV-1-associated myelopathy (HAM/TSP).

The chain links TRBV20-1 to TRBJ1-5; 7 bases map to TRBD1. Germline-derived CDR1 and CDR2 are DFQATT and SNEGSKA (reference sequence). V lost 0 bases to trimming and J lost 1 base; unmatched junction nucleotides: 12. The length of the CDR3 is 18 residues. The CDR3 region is CSAREMGRGMVSNQPQHF. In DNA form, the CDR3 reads TGCAGTGCTAGAGAAATGGGCAGGGGGATGGTAAGCAATCAGCCCCAGCATTTT.

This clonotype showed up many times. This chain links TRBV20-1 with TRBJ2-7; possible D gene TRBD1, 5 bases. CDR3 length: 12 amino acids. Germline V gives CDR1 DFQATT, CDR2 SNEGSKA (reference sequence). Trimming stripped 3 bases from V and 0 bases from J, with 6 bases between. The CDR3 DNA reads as TGCAGTGCTAGGACAGACTCCTACGAGCAGTACTTC. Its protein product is CSARTDSYEQYF.